The clone carrying this T cell receptor (beta chain) was counted ten times or more. Its target is unknown. These data originate in a study of Graves' ophthalmopathy and Graves' hyperthyroidism. The germline V and J ends were trimmed by 1 base and 4 bases, with 14 bases remaining between them. CDR3 length equals 16 residues. Germline lookup yields CDR1 SGHAT and CDR2 FQNNGV. General observations from the study: Most expanded thyroid clonotypes above 0.001 frequency also appeared in blood.

RNA transcripts provided the template for amplifying TCR beta CDR3 regions. Second-round multiplex PCR came after first-round RT-PCR with HTBI primers. Each CDR3 protein gets one entry after TCRdb re-called the multiplex PCR reads with MiXCR. The sample has hundreds of thousands of distinct CDR3 sequences, 15% seen once. A follow-up of 18 months without ophthalmopathy meant that hyperthyroidism was stable. Certain patients were not enrolled. These were patients with other autoimmune diseases, uncontrolled infections, pregnancy or lactation. Diagnosis was based on clinical symptoms, serum thyroxine, TRAb, thyroid ultrasound and orbital computed tomography.

V is TRBV11-2 and J is TRBJ1-5, with D unclear. The sample consisted of peripheral blood. This TCR was sampled from a woman aged 18-29 years with stable Graves' hyperthyroidism. CDR3 sequence reads: CASSLGFRQSNQPQHF. As DNA, the CDR3 is TGTGCCAGCAGCTTAGGGTTTCGGCAGTCGAATCAGCCCCAGCATTTT.